These 6 T cell receptor beta chains were sequenced from one sample in a study of T cells in Graves' hyperthyroidism and ophthalmopathy. Amplification yielded TCR beta CDR3 regions, with RNA transcripts as the source. HTBI primers were employed in a first-round RT-PCR of the TCR CDR3. TCRdb re-called the multiplex PCR reads with MiXCR, one entry per CDR3 protein. The sample holds over 700,000 distinct CDR3 sequences, roughly a sixth seen once. Sequencing was carried out using blood. Receptors were obtained from a woman in her 50s with Graves' hyperthyroidism that later progressed to Graves' ophthalmopathy.

The chain links TRBV7-2 to TRBJ1-5, with D unclear. V lost 7 bases and J 1 base, leaving 11 bases between the germline ends. Germline-derived CDR1 and CDR2 are SGHTA and FQGNSA. The CDR3 sequence is 14 residues long. The CDR3 DNA reads TGTGCCAGCAAAGTTGATCGAAGCAATCAGCCCCAGCATTTT. Amino acids: CASKVDRSNQPQHF.

Ten or more counts support this clonotype. The chain employs TRBV30 and TRBJ1-1; no clear D. The V end was cut by 3 bases, the J end by 2 bases, with 13 bases between. This CDR3 is 14 amino acids long. Looked up from germline, CDR1 is GTSNPN and CDR2 is SVGIG (reference sequence). CDR3 sequence: CAWSTLGVNTEAFF. CDR3 DNA sequence: TGTGCCTGGAGCACCCTCGGGGTTAACACTGAAGCTTTCTTT.

The rearrangement links TRBV7-2 to TRBJ1-5, with D maybe TRBD1 (5 bases). Germline V lookup: CDR1 SGHTA, CDR2 FQGNSA. Trimming took 0 bases from V and 7 from J, leaving 10 bases between them. The CDR3 extends over 14 amino acids. The CDR3 region has the DNA TGTGCCAGCAGCTTAGCGCCAGGGAGGCAGCCCCAGCATTTT. Encoded protein: CASSLAPGRQPQHF.

The CDR3 DNA sequence: TGCGCCAGCAGCTTCGGGCAGGGCGGATCCATTGCGACCCAGTACTTC. It codes for CASSFGQGGSIATQYF. The chain recombines TRBV5-1 with TRBJ2-5; TRBD1 might be the D (5 bases). Trimming took 2 bases from V and 7 from J, leaving 21 bases between them. Germline-derived CDR1 and CDR2 are SGHRS and YFSETQ. This CDR3 has 16 amino acids. Based on the CDR3 plus reference TRBV5-1 and TRBJ2-5, the full variable domain is KAGVTQTPRYLIKTRGQQVTLSCSPISGHRSVSWYQQTPGQGLQFLFEYFSETQRNKGNFPGRFSGRQFSNSRSEMNVSTLELGDSALYLCASSFGQGGSIATQYFGPGTRLLVL.

This chain joins TRBV4-1 and TRBJ2-7, with 10 nucleotides matching TRBD2. V lost 1 base, J lost 3 bases, and 12 bases stayed unmatched. The CDR3 is 18 amino acids. The V gene's germline CDR1 is MGHRA and CDR2 YSYEKL. The CDR3 loop reads CASSQVFSGGLQNYEQYF. The CDR3 bases are TGCGCCAGCAGCCAAGTTTTTAGCGGGGGGTTACAAAACTACGAGCAGTACTTC.

This chain joins TRBV4-2 and TRBJ2-2, with D possibly TRBD2 on 7 matching bases. CDR3 size: 15 residues. V lost 0 bases to trimming and J lost 7 bases, with 12 bases between them. Germline V lookup: CDR1 LGHNA, CDR2 YNFKEQ. In DNA form, the CDR3 reads TGTGCCAGCAGCCAAGAATGGGGGGGCGGCGGGGAGCTGTTTTTT. This codes for CASSQEWGGGGELFF.